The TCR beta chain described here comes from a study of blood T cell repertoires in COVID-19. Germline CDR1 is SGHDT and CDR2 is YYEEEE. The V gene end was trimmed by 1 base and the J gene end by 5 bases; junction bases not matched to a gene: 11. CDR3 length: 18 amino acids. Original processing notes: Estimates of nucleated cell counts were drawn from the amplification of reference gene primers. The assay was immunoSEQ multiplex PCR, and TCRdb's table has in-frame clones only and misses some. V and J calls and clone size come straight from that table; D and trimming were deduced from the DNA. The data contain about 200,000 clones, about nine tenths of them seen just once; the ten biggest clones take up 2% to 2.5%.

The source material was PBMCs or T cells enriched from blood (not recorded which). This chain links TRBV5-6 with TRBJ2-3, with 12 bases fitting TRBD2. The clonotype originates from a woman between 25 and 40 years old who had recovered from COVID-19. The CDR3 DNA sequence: TGTGCCAGCAGCTTGAGGACTAGCGGGGCCTCCCTGGGAGATACGCAGTATTTT. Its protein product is CASSLRTSGASLGDTQYF. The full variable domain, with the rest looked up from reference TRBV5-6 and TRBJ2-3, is DAGVTQSPTHLIKTRGQQVTLRCSPKSGHDTVSWYQQALGQGPQFIFQYYEEEERQRGNFPDRFSGHQFPNYSSELNVNALLLGDSALYLCASSLRTSGASLGDTQYFGPGTRLTVL.